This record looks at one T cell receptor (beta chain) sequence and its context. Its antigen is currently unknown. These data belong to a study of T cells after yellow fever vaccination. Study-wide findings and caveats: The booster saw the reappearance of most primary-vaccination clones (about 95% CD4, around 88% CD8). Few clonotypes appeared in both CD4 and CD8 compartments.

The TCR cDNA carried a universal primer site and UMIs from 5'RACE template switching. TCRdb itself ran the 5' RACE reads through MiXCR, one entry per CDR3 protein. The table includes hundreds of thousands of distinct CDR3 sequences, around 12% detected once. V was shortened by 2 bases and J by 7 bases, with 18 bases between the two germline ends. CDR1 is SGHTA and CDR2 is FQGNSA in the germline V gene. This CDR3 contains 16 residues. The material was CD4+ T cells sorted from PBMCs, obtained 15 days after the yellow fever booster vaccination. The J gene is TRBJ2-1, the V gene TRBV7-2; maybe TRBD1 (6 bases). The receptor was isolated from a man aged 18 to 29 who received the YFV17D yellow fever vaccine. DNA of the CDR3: TGTGCCAGCAGCTTACCGTTCATGGGGGCAGGGAATGAGCAGTTCTTC. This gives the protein CASSLPFMGAGNEQFF.